The rows below give T cell receptor beta chains drawn from one sample of a study of blood T cell repertoires in COVID-19. Sequencing was performed with immunoSEQ multiplex PCR; in TCRdb, only in-frame clones are kept and a portion is missing. The sample includes about 220,000 clones, 83% seen only once; the top ten take about 4.8%. The source material was PBMCs or T cells enriched from blood (not recorded which). These receptors all stem from a woman aged 50 to 60 who had been exposed to COVID-19. Each CDR3 is given with its conserved first and last residue. The D gene is left open where the match is weak.

TRBV11-3 NA CASSRDTGELFF
TRBV5-6 NA CASSLGQESSPLHF
TRBV29-1 NA CSVEPLDTKGGDTEAFF
TRBV2 NA CASSLGGTSGNTIYF
TRBV3-1/TRBV3-2 TRBD2 CASSKAGGRYEQYF
TRBV19 NA CASSPPSGGYTF
TRBV9 TRBD1 CASSVGVGDSSGNTIYF
TRBV6-1 NA CASSERDIAGYTF
TRBV6-1 NA CASSERRTEAFF
TRBV30 NA CAWAPDRPNYGYTF
TRBV10-3 TRBD1 CAISTATLRGGAYEQYF
TRBV6-5 NA CASGVEDQPQHF
TRBV9 NA CASSPTVSGSPLHF
TRBV3-1/TRBV3-2 NA CASTRRGLNTEAFF